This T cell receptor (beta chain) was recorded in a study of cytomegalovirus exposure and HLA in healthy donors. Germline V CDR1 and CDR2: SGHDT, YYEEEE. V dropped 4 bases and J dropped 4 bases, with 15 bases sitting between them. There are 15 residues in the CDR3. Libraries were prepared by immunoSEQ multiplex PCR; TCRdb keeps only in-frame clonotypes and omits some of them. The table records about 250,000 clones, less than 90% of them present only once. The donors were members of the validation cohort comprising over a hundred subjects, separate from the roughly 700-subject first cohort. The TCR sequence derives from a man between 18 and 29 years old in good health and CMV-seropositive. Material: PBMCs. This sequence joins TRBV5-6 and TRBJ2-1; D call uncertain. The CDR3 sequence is CASSPYLAAYNEQFF. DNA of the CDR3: TGTGCCAGCAGCCCGTACCTCGCGGCTTACAATGAGCAGTTCTTC.